This TCR beta chain was obtained from a study of T cells after yellow fever vaccination. As for the study in general: With SMART-Seq v4 Ultra Low Input, the fractions containing low cell numbers were prepared. Whole-study findings and limits: The CD4 compartment and the CD8 compartment contained a small share of clonotypes in common. In post-booster samples, most primary-vaccination clones reappeared (about 97% CD4, about 91% CD8).

Trimming removed 7 bases from V and 0 bases from J, with 10 bases in between. This CDR3 region has 14 residues. Germline CDR1 SQVTM, CDR2 ANQGSEA. MiXCR, run by TCRdb on the 5' RACE reads, gives a single entry per CDR3 protein. Here the sample spans about 300,000 distinct CDR3 sequences, approximately 7% being singletons. As for this clonotype: What it binds is not known.

The sequence came from a man between 18 and 35 years old who received the YFV17D yellow fever vaccine. The chain uses TRBV29-1 and TRBJ2-6; maybe TRBD2 (5 bases). The sequencing here drew on PBMCs, taken roughly 46 days after the first yellow fever vaccination. CDR3: CSAKLVSGANVLTF. The CDR3 coding sequence is TGCAGCGCCAAACTAGTCTCTGGGGCCAACGTCCTGACTTTC.